This TCR beta chain was sequenced for a study of T cells in Graves' hyperthyroidism and ophthalmopathy. Whole-study results and caveats: Ophthalmopathy was told apart from stable hyperthyroidism by a 13 V-J model. In blood, most of the thyroid clonotypes expanded above 0.001 were also present.

Germline V gene data show CDR1 as SGDLS and CDR2 as YYNGEE. This CDR3 is 15 amino acids long. Trimming removed 4 bases from V and 5 bases from J, with 18 bases in between. Only a few counts were recorded for this clonotype. Its antigen is unidentified. No progression to ophthalmopathy during 18 months of follow-up defined stable disease. Criteria for exclusion of patients were uncontrolled infection, other autoimmune disease, pregnancy or lactation. TCR beta CDR3 sequences were amplified from RNA transcripts. The primer set for the first-round RT-PCR of the TCR CDR3 was HTBI. TCRdb reprocessed the multiplex PCR reads via MiXCR and lists one record per CDR3 protein. The sample has over 550,000 distinct CDR3 sequences, 16% seen once; the top ten hold more than 15%.

The sequenced sample was blood. This receptor was taken from a young woman with Graves' hyperthyroidism. The rearrangement links TRBV9 to TRBJ2-5, with D perhaps being TRBD1 or TRBD2 (6 bases each). For the CDR3, the DNA is TGTGCCAGCAGCCCCGGAATCGGGGGCGGTGAGACCCAGTACTTC. Protein product: CASSPGIGGGETQYF. Complete variable domain (other parts from reference TRBV9 and TRBJ2-5): DSGVTQTPKHLITATGQRVTLRCSPRSGDLSVYWYQQSLDQGLQFLIQYYNGEERAKGNILERFSAQQFPDLHSELNLSSLELGDSALYFCASSPGIGGGETQYFGPGTRLLVL.